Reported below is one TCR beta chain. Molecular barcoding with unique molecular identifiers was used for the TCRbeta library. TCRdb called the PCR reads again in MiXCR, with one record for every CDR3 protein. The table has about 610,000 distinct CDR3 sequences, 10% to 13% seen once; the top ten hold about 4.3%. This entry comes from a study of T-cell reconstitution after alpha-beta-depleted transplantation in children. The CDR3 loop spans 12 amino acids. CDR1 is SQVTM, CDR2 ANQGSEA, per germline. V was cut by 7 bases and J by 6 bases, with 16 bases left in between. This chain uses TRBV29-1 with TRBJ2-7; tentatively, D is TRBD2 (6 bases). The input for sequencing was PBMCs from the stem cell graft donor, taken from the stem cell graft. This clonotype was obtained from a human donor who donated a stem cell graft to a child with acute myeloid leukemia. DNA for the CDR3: TGCAGCGGCGGGGAACCCGAGGGCGAGCAGTACTTC. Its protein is CSGGEPEGEQYF.